This TCR beta chain appears in the sequencing data of a study of vaccination and CD4 T cells after COVID-19. Study-level information: In culture, cells were exposed to overlapping spike peptides from SARS-CoV-2, HCoV-NL63, HCoV-OC43 and HCoV-229E.

This clonotype was seen a few times. What it binds is not known. The treatment denotes: roughly ten-day PBMC culture with coronavirus spike peptide pools or control peptides (ViraFEST assay). Broader study findings: Data came from relatively few convalescent patients and lacked early post-infection timepoints.

The CDR3 has 19 amino acids. V lost 5 bases and J lost 0; bases outside the gene matches: 16. Per germline, CDR1 SGHTA and CDR2 FQGTGA. With the Oncomine TCR Beta short-read assay, DNA from cultured CD4+ T cells was sequenced. One entry per CDR3 protein results from TCRdb running MiXCR on the PCR reads. The sample gives some 25,000 distinct CDR3 sequences, around 40% of which show up once; around 6.9% is in the top ten. The sequence came from a human donor who had recovered from COVID-19. This chain connects TRBV7-3 to TRBJ2-3, with TRBD2 identical over 8 bases. Sequenced: CD4+ T cells from blood, cultured in vitro. The CDR3 DNA reads TGTGCCAGCAGCCACCCCAGTCCGGGTAGCGGGGACAGCACAGATACGCAGTATTTT. Translation gives CASSHPSPGSGDSTDTQYF.